The next 21 T cell receptor beta chains were all read from a single sample in a study of cytomegalovirus exposure and HLA in healthy donors. A multiplex PCR was run with 60 Vbeta primers and 13 Jbeta primers. TCRdb keeps only in-frame clones here, not all; method: immunoSEQ multiplex PCR. Among approximately 130,000 clones listed, approximately 80% were seen once. Input material: PBMCs. The receptors stem from a woman under 30 in good health and CMV-seronegative.

The V call is TRBV21-1, the J call TRBJ1-1. TRBV21-1 corresponds to a pseudogene. The CDR3 extends over 14 amino acids. CDR3 amino acids: CASSKSRVNTEAFF. As DNA, the CDR3 is TGTGCCAGCAGCAAATCGAGGGTGAACACTGAAGCTTTCTTT.

In this sample, this clone turned up a few times. The chain links TRBV9 to TRBJ2-7; TRBD2 is a possible D gene (6 bases). Per the germline V gene, CDR1 is SGDLS and CDR2 is YYNGEE. CDR3 length: 15 residues. V was clipped by 0 bases and J by 2 bases, with 12 bases between them. The CDR3 spells CASSVGVAATYEQYF. The CDR3 bases are TGTGCCAGCAGCGTAGGAGTAGCGGCGACCTACGAGCAGTACTTC.

The V and J genes are TRBV9 and TRBJ2-6; possibly TRBD1 for D (6 bases). The CDR3 loop spans 19 amino acids. Looked up from germline, CDR1 is SGDLS and CDR2 is YYNGEE. V was clipped by 7 bases and J by 0 bases, with 23 bases between them. The CDR3 nucleotides read TGTGCCAGCGGAGGAAGGGGCAGGGGAGCCCTCTCTGGGGCCAACGTCCTGACTTTC. Translated, it gives CASGGRGRGALSGANVLTF.

The chain couples TRBV2 to TRBJ2-1, with D possibly being TRBD1 (5 bases). The CDR3 is 15 residues long. The V end lost 3 bases, the J end lost 6 bases, and 15 bases lay between the germline ends. Germline V gene sequence: CDR1 SNHLY, CDR2 FYNNEI. This CDR3 is CASSEAPGSRNEQFF. The CDR3 region has the DNA TGTGCCAGCAGTGAGGCCCCAGGGTCCCGCAATGAGCAGTTCTTC.

The chain links TRBV11-1 to TRBJ2-7; D unclear. V shed 5 bases and J shed 5 bases, with 7 bases lying between them. The CDR3 runs to 11 residues. The V gene's germline CDR1 is SGHAT and CDR2 FQDESV (reference sequence). The chain's CDR3 is CASSRRDEQYF. CDR3 coding DNA: TGTGCCAGCAGCCGCCGGGACGAGCAGTACTTC.

The chain has TRBV9 and TRBJ2-5; 9 nucleotides match TRBD1. Matching the DNA end better, TRBJ2-7 makes the J call doubtful. The germline gives CDR1 SGDLS, CDR2 YYNGEE. This CDR3 region has 15 residues. CDR3: CASSVAPGQGHEQYF. For the CDR3, the DNA is TGTGCCAGCAGCGTAGCCCCGGGACAGGGTCACGAGCAGTACTTC.

This chain connects TRBV4-2 to TRBJ2-7, with 10 nucleotides matching TRBD2. Germline V gene data show CDR1 as LGHNA and CDR2 as YNFKEQ. V was clipped by 0 bases and J by 3 bases; unmatched bases: 8. The CDR3 sequence is 17 residues long. In DNA, the CDR3 is TGTGCCAGCAGCCAAGAGGGGAGGACTAGCGGAATCTACGAGCAGTACTTC. Protein product: CASSQEGRTSGIYEQYF.

V is TRBV30 and J is TRBJ1-5; a weak D match, TRBD1 (6 bases). There are 13 residues in the CDR3. The V and J ends lost 4 bases and 1 base respectively, with 8 bases between them. Germline V gene sequence: CDR1 GTSNPN, CDR2 SVGIG (reference sequence). CDR3 sequence: CAWNGQSNQPQHF. CDR3 sequence (DNA): TGTGCCTGGAACGGACAGAGCAATCAGCCCCAGCATTTT.

The V and J genes are TRBV4-2 and TRBJ2-7, with D hard to call. In germline, CDR1 is LGHNA, CDR2 YNFKEQ. The CDR3 spans 13 residues. V was cut by 2 bases and J by 3 bases, with 8 bases left in between. CDR3 residues: CASSQTRHYEQYF. The CDR3 nucleotides read TGTGCCAGCAGCCAAACGAGGCACTACGAGCAGTACTTC.

This rearrangement joins TRBV11-2 to TRBJ1-1; 7 positions match TRBD1. Germline CDR1 and CDR2: SGHAT and FQNNGV. The trim removed 4 bases at V and 3 bases at J, leaving 8 bases unmatched. The CDR3 is 15 amino acids. The CDR3 sequence is CASSSLGTDYTEAFF. The DNA of the CDR3 is TGTGCCAGCAGCTCGCTAGGGACAGACTACACTGAAGCTTTCTTT.

This chain connects TRBV6-1 to TRBJ1-1; D gene ambiguous. The ends were cut back, 7 bases at V and 2 bases at J, with 17 bases in the middle. Germline CDR1 and CDR2: MNHNS and SASEGT. This CDR3 is built from 15 residues. The CDR3 DNA reads as TGTGCCAGCATATCAGTAAGTCTTACAAACACTGAAGCTTTCTTT. This sequence encodes CASISVSLTNTEAFF.

V usage is TRBV6-5 and J usage is TRBJ2-7; D is possibly TRBD2 (5 bases). Trimming took 6 bases from V and 4 from J, leaving 10 bases between them. Germline CDR1 and CDR2: MNHEY and SVGAGI. This CDR3 has 12 amino acids. The CDR3 reads CASRRAGYEQYF. The CDR3 DNA reads as TGTGCCAGCAGGAGGGCGGGTTACGAGCAGTACTTC.

The chain recombines TRBV5-1 with TRBJ1-2; D remains unclear. CDR3 length equals 15 residues. Germline CDR1 reads SGHRS; CDR2 reads YFSETQ. Trimming cost V 3 bases and J 5 bases, with 17 bases left between them. CDR3 sequence: CASSYRSVDLYGYTF. The CDR3 DNA reads TGCGCCAGCAGCTACCGCTCCGTAGACTTATATGGCTACACCTTC. The full variable domain, its missing parts supplied by reference TRBV5-1 and TRBJ1-2, is KAGVTQTPRYLIKTRGQQVTLSCSPISGHRSVSWYQQTPGQGLQFLFEYFSETQRNKGNFPGRFSGRQFSNSRSEMNVSTLELGDSALYLCASSYRSVDLYGYTFGSGTRLTVV.

The V call is TRBV18, the J call TRBJ1-2, with D possibly TRBD1 on 5 matching bases. There are 14 residues in the CDR3. Germline lookup yields CDR1 KGHSH and CDR2 LQKENI. Trimming removed 0 bases from V and 2 bases from J, with 7 bases in between. CDR3 DNA: TGTGCCAGCTCACCACCGGACACAAACTATGGCTACACCTTC. Translating gives CASSPPDTNYGYTF.

This rearrangement joins TRBV6-5 to TRBJ1-2; D is perhaps TRBD1 (6 bases). V was pared by 0 bases and J by 2 bases, with 10 bases between. Germline CDR1 is MNHEY and CDR2 is SVGAGI. CDR3 size: 15 residues. The CDR3 protein is CASSYSGGQNYGYTF. The CDR3 DNA sequence: TGTGCCAGCAGTTACTCGGGGGGGCAGAACTATGGCTACACCTTC.

CDR3 region: CASSWALAGGRTDTQYF. Written as DNA, the CDR3 is TGTGCCAGCAGCTGGGCCCTAGCGGGGGGGAGGACAGATACGCAGTATTTT. The chain employs TRBV7-9 and TRBJ2-3; TRBD2 matches 12 bases. The germline CDR1 and CDR2 sequences are SEHNR and FQNEAQ (reference sequence). The V and J ends lost 4 bases and 3 bases, in that order; junction bases with no gene match: 8. The CDR3 runs to 17 residues.

The chain employs TRBV19 and TRBJ1-1; no firm D call. The CDR3 has 15 amino acids. Between the trimmed V and J ends, which lost 3 bases and 5 bases, there was a span of 16 bases. CDR1 and CDR2 from the germline V gene are LNHDA and SQIVND (reference sequence). CDR3: CASSIKGGRDTEAFF. For the CDR3, the DNA is TGTGCCAGTAGTATCAAAGGAGGGAGGGATACTGAAGCTTTCTTT.

This chain links TRBV5-5 with TRBJ1-2; tentative D call: TRBD1 (5 bases). Per the germline V gene, CDR1 is SGHKS and CDR2 is YYEKEE (reference sequence). The CDR3 consists of 13 residues. With 4 bases removed from V and 0 bases from J, the gap between germline ends came to 7 bases. The CDR3 DNA reads TGTGCCAGCAGCCTGACAGCTAACTATGGCTACACCTTC. Translation gives CASSLTANYGYTF.

The J gene is TRBJ2-5, the V gene TRBV7-8; 13 bases line up with TRBD2. From germline, CDR1 is SGHVS and CDR2 FQNEAQ. This CDR3 is built from 17 residues. Losses at the gene ends were 5 bases for V and 5 bases for J; bases not matched to a gene: 11. This CDR3 reads CASSPLLAGGPEETQYF. The CDR3 bases are TGTGCCAGCAGCCCCTTACTAGCGGGGGGGCCGGAGGAGACCCAGTACTTC.

The chain carries TRBV7-6 and TRBJ2-1; D not resolved. V was cut by 1 base and J by 5 bases, with 18 bases left in between. From germline, CDR1 is SGHVS and CDR2 FNYEAQ. This CDR3 spans 17 amino acids. The CDR3 loop is CASSLVARLFGNNEQFF. CDR3 sequence (DNA): TGTGCCAGCAGCTTAGTCGCTAGACTGTTCGGAAACAATGAGCAGTTCTTC.

The rearrangement links TRBV19 to TRBJ2-7, with 7 bases identical to TRBD1. CDR3 length equals 16 residues. Trimming removed 5 bases from V and 0 bases from J; junction bases left unmatched: 10. The germline V gene encodes CDR1 LNHDA and CDR2 SQIVND (reference sequence). The CDR3 is CASSVRDSALSYEQYF. The CDR3 nucleotides are TGTGCCAGTAGTGTCCGGGACAGCGCCCTCTCCTACGAGCAGTACTTC.